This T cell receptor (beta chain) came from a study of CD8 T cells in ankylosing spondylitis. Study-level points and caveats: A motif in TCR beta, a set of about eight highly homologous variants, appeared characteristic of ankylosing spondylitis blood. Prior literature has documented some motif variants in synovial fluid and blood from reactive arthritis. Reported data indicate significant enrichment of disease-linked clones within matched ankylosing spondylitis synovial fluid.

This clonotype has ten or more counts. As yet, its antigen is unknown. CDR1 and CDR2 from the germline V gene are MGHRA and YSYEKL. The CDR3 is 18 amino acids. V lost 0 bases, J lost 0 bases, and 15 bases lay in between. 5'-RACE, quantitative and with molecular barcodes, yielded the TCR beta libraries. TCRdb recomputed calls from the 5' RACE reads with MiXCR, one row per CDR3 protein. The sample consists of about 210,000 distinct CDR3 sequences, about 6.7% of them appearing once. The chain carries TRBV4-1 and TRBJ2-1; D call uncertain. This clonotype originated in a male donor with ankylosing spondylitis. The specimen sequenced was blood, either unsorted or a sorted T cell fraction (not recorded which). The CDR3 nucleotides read TGCGCCAGCAGCCAAGAGGCCTCGGCCGGTAGCTCCTACAATGAGCAGTTCTTC. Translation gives CASSQEASAGSSYNEQFF.